The rows below give T cell receptor beta chains drawn from one sample of a study of cytomegalovirus exposure and HLA in healthy donors. TCRdb's table, derived via immunoSEQ multiplex PCR, lists solely in-frame clones and lacks some. Among 150,000 to 200,000 clones listed, roughly 78% were seen once. Input material: PBMCs. These receptors originate from a woman aged 50 to 60 in good health and CMV-seropositive. Each CDR3 is given with its conserved first and last residue. D genes are given only for firm matches. Clone size is given for some rows only: seen once, a few or many times, or a class if the clone is expanded.

>TRBJ1-1|TRBD1|NA|TRBV5-6
CASSLIGQGVGFF
TGTGCCAGCAGCTTGATTGGACAGGGAGTAGGTTTCTTT
>TRBJ1-1|NA|once|TRBV5-1
CASSQSPATEAFF
TGCGCCAGCAGCCAAAGCCCCGCCACTGAAGCTTTCTTT
>TRBJ1-2|TRBD1|NA|TRBV7-9
CASSLVGTGGYGYTF
TGTGCCAGCAGCTTAGTAGGGACAGGGGGTTACGGCTACACCTTC
>TRBJ2-1|NA|NA|TRBV7-2
CASSFSGTASSYNEQFF
TGTGCCAGCAGCTTTTCCGGGACTGCCAGCTCCTACAATGAGCAGTTCTTC
>TRBJ2-3|NA|few|TRBV7-3
CASSLTGAYGRQHMDTQYF
TGTGCCAGCAGCTTAACTGGCGCCTATGGTCGACAGCACATGGATACGCAGTATTTT
>TRBJ1-1|NA|NA|TRBV5-4
CASSYRDLREAFF
TGTGCCAGCAGCTACAGGGATCTGCGTGAAGCTTTCTTT
>TRBJ2-7|TRBD1|NA|TRBV30
CAWNAGQGTNEQYF
TGTGCCTGGAATGCGGGACAGGGGACCAACGAGCAGTACTTC
>TRBJ1-6|TRBD1|NA|TRBV10-3
CAISTTGGSYNSPLHF
TGTGCCATCAGCACCACAGGGGGCTCCTATAATTCACCCCTCCACTTT
>TRBJ2-2|NA|NA|TRBV7-6
CASSRQFSNTGELFF
TGTGCCAGCAGCCGACAGTTTTCGAACACCGGGGAGCTGTTTTTT
>TRBJ1-5|NA|NA|TRBV19
CASRDRGIQPQHF
TGTGCCAGTAGGGACCGGGGGATTCAGCCCCAGCATTTT
>TRBJ1-4|NA|NA|TRBV7-9
CASTPTEGRHEKLFF
TGTGCCAGCACCCCAACGGAGGGTCGACATGAAAAACTGTTTTTT
>TRBJ1-4|NA|once|TRBV19
CASNRRGINEKLFF
TGTGCCAGTAATCGGCGGGGCATTAATGAAAAACTGTTTTTT
>TRBJ1-5|NA|NA|TRBV19
CFGVRRWGNQPQHF
TGTTTCGGGGTAAGGAGGTGGGGCAATCAGCCCCAGCATTTT